Below, 27 T cell receptor beta chains from the same sample are listed, as sequenced in a study of cytomegalovirus exposure and HLA in healthy donors. PCR used 60 Vbeta primers and 13 Jbeta primers. Method: immunoSEQ multiplex PCR; TCRdb's copy keeps in-frame clones and lacks some. Of over 150,000 clones listed, 80% to 90% are singletons. The specimen was PBMCs. Receptors were obtained from a woman aged 25 to 39 in good health and CMV-seropositive.

The chain carries TRBV29-1 and TRBJ1-5; D gene uncertain. Germline values: CDR1 SQVTM, CDR2 ANQGSEA. Trimming took 4 bases from V and 0 from J, leaving 10 bases between them. The CDR3 is made up of 14 amino acids. The CDR3 loop reads CSVANSYSNQPQHF. The CDR3 DNA reads TGCAGCGTTGCGAACAGTTATAGCAATCAGCCCCAGCATTTT.

The genes are TRBV18 and TRBJ1-6; TRBD1 agrees at 9 bases. In germline, CDR1 is KGHSH, CDR2 LQKENI. The CDR3 is 16 amino acids. The V and J ends lost 5 bases and 5 bases, in that order; junction bases with no gene match: 7. The CDR3 loop is CASSFGTGIDNSPLHF. CDR3 DNA sequence: TGTGCCAGCTCATTTGGGACAGGGATAGATAATTCACCCCTCCACTTT.

This clone appeared a single time. V gene TRBV7-2 combines with J gene TRBJ1-2, with D unclear. V dropped 5 bases and J dropped 0 bases, with 16 bases sitting between them. This CDR3 contains 16 residues. The germline V gene has CDR1 SGHTA and CDR2 FQGNSA. CDR3 amino acids: CASSPGGQTANYGYTF. The CDR3 DNA reads as TGTGCCAGCAGCCCCGGTGGGCAAACTGCTAACTATGGCTACACCTTC.

V usage is TRBV28 and J usage is TRBJ1-6; 11 bases map to TRBD1. Trimming at V came to 4 bases and at J to 10 bases, leaving 3 bases not matched to a gene. The CDR3 has 14 amino acids. CDR1 is MDHEN, CDR2 SYDVKM, per germline. This CDR3 is CASSSGQGGSPLHF. CDR3 nucleotides: TGTGCCAGCAGTTCGGGACAGGGGGGATCACCCCTCCACTTT.

The V gene is TRBV6-6, the J gene TRBJ1-2; a possible D gene is TRBD1 (5 bases). CDR3 length: 15 amino acids. Looked up from germline, CDR1 is MNHNY and CDR2 is SVGAGI (reference sequence). V shed 0 bases and J shed 10 bases, with 18 bases lying between them. CDR3 amino acids: CASSYSFTETALYTF. CDR3 sequence (DNA): TGTGCCAGCAGTTACTCGTTTACTGAGACAGCTCTCTACACCTTC.

This sequence joins TRBV28 and TRBJ1-2; tentatively, D is TRBD1 (5 bases). Germline loops: CDR1 MDHEN, CDR2 SYDVKM. CDR3 length equals 15 residues. V lost 2 bases, J lost 0 bases, and 10 bases lay in between. The DNA for the CDR3 is TGTGCCAGCAGTTTAGGGGCGGGGGCTAACTATGGCTACACCTTC. Its protein is CASSLGAGANYGYTF.

The genes are TRBV5-8 and TRBJ2-1, with 7 bases fitting TRBD2. The V gene's germline CDR1 is SGHTS and CDR2 YDEGEE. The CDR3 covers 15 residues. V shed 2 bases and J 4 bases; nucleotides not matched to a gene: 6. The CDR3 region has the DNA TGTGCCAGCAGCTTAGCGGGGAGGGAATACAATGAGCAGTTCTTC. Translated, it gives CASSLAGREYNEQFF.

The J gene is TRBJ2-5, the V gene TRBV5-6, with 7 bases aligning to TRBD1. The J call may not be correct, given that the DNA end is closer to TRBJ2-7. The CDR3 contains 14 residues. Germline V gene sequence: CDR1 SGHDT, CDR2 YYEEEE. CDR3: CASSSHSDRYEQYF. In DNA form, the CDR3 reads TGTGCCAGCAGCTCTCACTCGGACAGGTACGAGCAGTACTTC.

The V call is TRBV11-2, the J call TRBJ1-2; D is ambiguous. Germline values: CDR1 SGHAT, CDR2 FQNNGV. The CDR3 loop spans 15 amino acids. V lost 4 bases and J lost 0, with 12 bases in between. CDR3 DNA sequence: TGTGCCAGCAGCTCAGTAGCATACGCTAACTATGGCTACACCTTC. Its translation: CASSSVAYANYGYTF.

The chain employs TRBV4-1 and TRBJ2-3; 11 bases are a match to TRBD2. Trimming removed 3 bases from V and 5 bases from J; junction bases left unmatched: 10. Germline-derived CDR1 and CDR2 are MGHRA and YSYEKL. The length of the CDR3 is 17 residues. The CDR3 nucleotides are TGCGCCAGCAGCCACATCTTAGCGGGGGGGCGGGGAGATACGCAGTATTTT. Protein: CASSHILAGGRGDTQYF.

This clone was seen a single time. V and J are TRBV5-6 and TRBJ2-3, with D possibly matching TRBD2 (6 bases). The CDR3 runs 14 residues. Germline lookup yields CDR1 SGHDT and CDR2 YYEEEE. Trimming took off 3 bases at V and 1 base at J, with 9 bases between the two ends. The CDR3 region is CASSSGVRTDTQYF. CDR3 DNA: TGTGCCAGCAGCTCGGGGGTCCGCACAGATACGCAGTATTTT.

This sequence joins TRBV28 and TRBJ2-7; D perhaps matches TRBD2 (5 bases). Germline assignment: CDR1 MDHEN and CDR2 SYDVKM. Trimming took off 1 base at V and 0 bases at J, with 10 bases between the two ends. The CDR3 is 15 residues long. For the CDR3, the DNA is TGTGCCAGCAGTTTATACGGAGGTAGCTCCTACGAGCAGTACTTC. Residues: CASSLYGGSSYEQYF.

This chain connects TRBV4-3 to TRBJ2-3; a possible D gene is TRBD2 (5 bases). Germline V gene data show CDR1 as LGHNA and CDR2 as YSLEER. The CDR3 runs to 13 residues. With 4 bases removed from V and 3 bases from J, the gap between germline ends came to 8 bases. CDR3 nucleotide sequence: TGCGCCAGCAGCCCGGCGGGTACAGATACGCAGTATTTT. This sequence encodes CASSPAGTDTQYF.

The rearrangement links TRBV27 to TRBJ2-3, with D maybe TRBD1 (5 bases). The V and J ends lost 9 bases and 0 bases respectively, with 25 bases between them. CDR3 size: 18 residues. The germline V gene has CDR1 MNHEY and CDR2 SMNVEV (reference sequence). The CDR3 DNA reads as TGTGCCAGAGACTCTTGGGGCACACCAATCCCTAGCACAGATACGCAGTATTTT. This sequence encodes CARDSWGTPIPSTDTQYF.

This chain joins TRBV19 and TRBJ2-7; D gene uncertain. Germline V gene sequence: CDR1 LNHDA, CDR2 SQIVND (reference sequence). Trimming took 2 bases from V and 6 from J, leaving 11 bases between them. The CDR3 is 13 residues long. The CDR3 region is CASSISVGSEQYF. The DNA for the CDR3 is TGTGCCAGTAGTATAAGCGTCGGAAGCGAGCAGTACTTC.

This clone has just a few counts. The chain joins TRBV5-8 to TRBJ2-7; a weak D match, TRBD2 (5 bases). The V gene lost 0 bases and the J gene lost 4 bases, with 11 bases spanning the gap. This CDR3 spans 14 amino acids. Germline V gives CDR1 SGHTS, CDR2 YDEGEE. CDR3: CASSLGGWGYEQYF. CDR3 nucleotide sequence: TGTGCCAGCAGCTTGGGAGGGTGGGGATACGAGCAGTACTTC.

This chain links TRBV7-2 with TRBJ1-4; D is uncertain. With 2 bases removed from V and 8 bases from J, the gap between germline ends came to 12 bases. Germline loops: CDR1 SGHTA, CDR2 FQGNSA. The CDR3 is made up of 14 amino acids. The CDR3, as DNA: TGTGCCAGCAGCTTAAGGGCCGGGAACGAAAAACTGTTTTTT. Protein: CASSLRAGNEKLFF.

The chain links TRBV5-6 to TRBJ1-4, with 7 bases that match TRBD1. This CDR3 has 14 amino acids. Germline CDR1 SGHDT, CDR2 YYEEEE. V lost 4 bases, J lost 7 bases, and 7 bases stayed unmatched. Written as DNA, the CDR3 is TGTGCCAGCAGCCAACGACAGGGCGCTGAAAAACTGTTTTTT. Translated, it gives CASSQRQGAEKLFF.

This clone has only a few counts. The V and J genes are TRBV19 and TRBJ2-2, with D maybe TRBD1 (5 bases). This CDR3 is 19 amino acids long. CDR1 is LNHDA, CDR2 SQIVND, per germline (reference sequence). V gave up 2 bases and J gave up 1 base, with 20 bases separating them. CDR3 protein: CASSIKGQPVQGNTGELFF. The CDR3 nucleotides read TGTGCCAGTAGTATAAAGGGGCAGCCGGTGCAGGGGAACACCGGGGAGCTGTTTTTT.

J is TRBJ1-4 and V is TRBV6-1, with 7 bases lining up with TRBD1. Looked up from germline, CDR1 is MNHNS and CDR2 is SASEGT. CDR3 size: 18 residues. Germline trimming cut 4 bases from V and 6 bases from J; bases unmatched to any gene: 17. CDR3 coding DNA: TGTGCCAGCAGTGTTTCATTAAGTTTGACAGGGCCTCATGAAAAACTGTTTTTT. This encodes CASSVSLSLTGPHEKLFF.

The CDR3 region is CASSQESGMGSKYF. The CDR3 DNA reads as TGCGCCAGCAGCCAAGAATCTGGAATGGGGAGCAAGTACTTC. The rearrangement joins TRBV4-1 to TRBJ2-7; D possibly corresponds to TRBD2 (5 bases). There are 14 residues in the CDR3. The V end was cut by 0 bases, the J end by 11 bases, with 17 bases between. Germline CDR1 and CDR2: MGHRA and YSYEKL.

This clone occurred a few times. CDR3 sequence reads: CASSPFGRESPLHF. The CDR3 nucleotides are TGTGCCAGCAGCCCCTTCGGAAGGGAGTCACCCCTCCACTTT. The rearrangement links TRBV7-2 to TRBJ1-6, with no clear D. The CDR3 consists of 14 residues. Germline assignment: CDR1 SGHTA and CDR2 FQGNSA. The ends were cut back, 5 bases at V and 10 bases at J, with 15 bases in the middle.

This clone was recorded only once. V usage is TRBV14 and J usage is TRBJ2-3; tentatively, D is TRBD2 (6 bases). Per germline, CDR1 SGHDN and CDR2 FVKESK. Trimming stripped 0 bases from V and 1 base from J, with 11 bases between. The CDR3 contains 16 residues. CDR3 sequence: CASSQEEGGGTDTQYF. The CDR3 bases are TGTGCCAGCAGCCAAGAAGAGGGCGGGGGCACAGATACGCAGTATTTT.

The V and J genes are TRBV5-1 and TRBJ1-6, with unresolved D. Germline CDR1 is SGHRS and CDR2 is YFSETQ. This CDR3 is 17 amino acids long. V lost 1 base and J 0 bases, leaving 11 bases between the germline ends. Written as DNA, the CDR3 is TGCGCCAGCAGCTTGTTAGCGACGAACTCCTATAATTCACCCCTCCACTTT. Protein product: CASSLLATNSYNSPLHF.

The chain employs TRBV7-9 and TRBJ1-1; weak D call: TRBD1 (6 bases). The V gene lost 6 bases and the J gene lost 5 bases, with 13 bases spanning the gap. The CDR3 runs to 13 residues. Germline values: CDR1 SEHNR, CDR2 FQNEAQ (reference sequence). The CDR3 DNA reads as TGTGCCAGCAGGTTTACAGGGTGGACTGAAGCTTTCTTT. This codes for CASRFTGWTEAFF.

This sequence joins TRBV7-9 and TRBJ1-6, with TRBD1 matching 8 bases. Germline V gives CDR1 SEHNR, CDR2 FQNEAQ (reference sequence). CDR3 length: 15 residues. Unmatched junction bases numbered 1, after V lost 1 base and J lost 5 bases. The CDR3 coding sequence is TGTGCCAGCAGCTTAGTGACAGGGGATAATTCACCCCTCCACTTT. Protein sequence: CASSLVTGDNSPLHF.

This chain uses TRBV7-2 with TRBJ2-1; 10 nucleotides line up with TRBD2. The CDR3 covers 14 residues. The junction had 9 bases not matched to a gene; V was cut back by 8 bases and J by 8 bases. Per germline, CDR1 SGHTA and CDR2 FQGNSA. This chain's CDR3 is CASGPGLAIYEQFF. For the CDR3, the DNA is TGTGCCAGCGGACCGGGACTAGCGATCTATGAGCAGTTCTTC.